Below, 20 T cell receptor beta chains from the same sample are listed, as sequenced in a study of identical twins. TCRdb itself ran the 5' RACE reads through MiXCR, one entry per CDR3 protein. Of about 330,000 distinct CDR3 sequences listed, more than 9% are singletons. In addition, the sample was reused for a study of yellow fever vaccine responses in identical twins.

Specimen: CD8+ T cells sorted from blood. The receptors stem from a woman younger than 30 in good health.

The chain carries TRBV11-2 and TRBJ2-7; a possible D gene is TRBD2 (6 bases). Trimming left V 1 base short and J 3 bases short, with 10 bases between. Germline loops: CDR1 SGHAT, CDR2 FQNNGV. The CDR3 covers 14 residues. CDR3 amino acids: CASSLVPGDYEQYV. As DNA, the CDR3 is TGTGCCAGCAGCTTAGTTCCGGGAGACTACGAGCAGTACGTC.

V usage is TRBV5-5 and J usage is TRBJ1-4; TRBD1 matches 7 bases. CDR1 is SGHKS, CDR2 YYEKEE, per germline (reference sequence). The trim removed 4 bases at V and 13 bases at J, leaving 19 bases unmatched. The length of the CDR3 is 16 residues. Here the CDR3 DNA reads TGTGCCAGCAGCATGATCCGGGACAGTAACGAATTAGGACTGTTTTTT. Amino acid sequence: CASSMIRDSNELGLFF.

The V gene is TRBV12-3 or TRBV12-4, the J gene TRBJ1-5; no firm D call. The CDR3 sequence is 14 residues long. Trimming took off 3 bases at V and 5 bases at J, with 11 bases between the two ends. CDR3 amino acids: CASSFMERDQPQHF. The CDR3, as DNA: TGTGCCAGCAGTTTTATGGAAAGGGATCAGCCCCAGCATTTT.

This clonotype was seen a few times. The chain is built from TRBV27 and TRBJ2-7; 9 nucleotides line up with TRBD2. V dropped 5 bases and J dropped 0; count of bases not matched to a gene: 5. The CDR3 has 15 amino acids. In germline, CDR1 is MNHEY, CDR2 SMNVEV (reference sequence). This CDR3 is CASSVTSGFSYEQYF. CDR3 DNA: TGTGCCAGCAGTGTTACTAGCGGGTTCTCCTACGAGCAGTACTTC.

This clonotype was seen a handful of times. The genes are TRBV7-9 and TRBJ2-2; no firm D call. The CDR3 extends over 15 amino acids. The V end was cut by 5 bases, the J end by 3 bases, with 13 bases between. From germline, CDR1 is SEHNR and CDR2 FQNEAQ (reference sequence). The CDR3 nucleotides are TGTGCCAGCAGCACACAGACCCCCTACACCGGGGAGCTGTTTTTT. It yields the protein CASSTQTPYTGELFF.

This sequence joins TRBV7-8 and TRBJ2-5, with 7 bases identical to TRBD2. Germline CDR1 is SGHVS and CDR2 is FQNEAQ. This CDR3 contains 15 residues. The V segment lost 0 bases and the J segment 5 bases; nucleotides outside the gene matches: 6. The CDR3 here is CASSLARLADETQYF. In DNA form, the CDR3 reads TGTGCCAGCAGCTTAGCGAGACTAGCCGACGAGACCCAGTACTTC.

This clonotype turned up a few times. V usage is TRBV6-1 and J usage is TRBJ2-1; either TRBD1 or TRBD2 may supply D (6 bases each). The V end lost 5 bases, the J end lost 2 bases, and 16 bases lay between the germline ends. CDR3 length: 16 amino acids. The germline V gene encodes CDR1 MNHNS and CDR2 SASEGT. CDR3 nucleotide sequence: TGTGCCAGCAGTCCCACGACGGGGGCAACCTACAATGAGCAGTTCTTC. Translated: CASSPTTGATYNEQFF.

The V call is TRBV20-1, the J call TRBJ2-1; D not resolved. This CDR3 has 15 amino acids. The germline V and J ends were trimmed by 3 bases and 0 bases, with 12 bases remaining between them. Germline V gene sequence: CDR1 DFQATT, CDR2 SNEGSKA (reference sequence). CDR3 sequence (DNA): TGCAGTGCTAGCGGCAAGGAGAGCTCCTACAATGAGCAGTTCTTC. Translating it yields CSASGKESSYNEQFF.

The rearrangement links TRBV28 to TRBJ2-7; 13 nucleotides agree with TRBD2. Germline trimming cut 2 bases from V and 2 bases from J; bases unmatched to any gene: 15. This CDR3 has 20 amino acids. CDR1 and CDR2 (germline): MDHEN, SYDVKM. CDR3 nucleotides: TGTGCCAGCAGTTTAAGGGGTCCGGGACTAGCGGGGAGCTGGACCTACGAGCAGTACGTC. Protein product: CASSLRGPGLAGSWTYEQYV.

The V gene is TRBV12-3 or TRBV12-4, the J gene TRBJ2-1; TRBD2 matches at 7 bases. J lost 7 bases, V lost 7 bases, and 13 bases had no gene match. This CDR3 spans 15 amino acids. CDR3 coding DNA: TGTGCCAGCAACCCGGGCGGGGGAGGTTTTAATGAGCAGTTCTTC. Its translation: CASNPGGGGFNEQFF.

This clonotype was detected only a few times. CDR3 protein: CASSLFPGGEQYV. The CDR3 DNA is TGTGCCAGCAGCTTGTTTCCCGGGGGCGAGCAGTACGTC. The rearrangement links TRBV5-6 to TRBJ2-7; possibly TRBD2 for D (6 bases). CDR3 length: 13 residues. Germline values: CDR1 SGHDT, CDR2 YYEEEE. V shed 1 base and J shed 6 bases, with 11 bases lying between them.

At least ten counts were recorded for this clonotype. The chain recombines TRBV6-5 with TRBJ2-3; 7 bases map to TRBD2. Germline V gene sequence: CDR1 MNHEY, CDR2 SVGAGI. The CDR3 extends over 14 amino acids. Trimming took 2 bases from V and 4 from J; bases not matched to a gene: 3. For the CDR3, the DNA is TGTGCCAGCAGTTACGGCGGGGGTTCAGATACGCAGTATTTT. Protein: CASSYGGGSDTQYF.

This clonotype was seen ten or more times. V is TRBV4-1 and J is TRBJ1-6; no clear D gene. The CDR3 runs to 12 residues. Trimming stripped 1 base from V and 7 bases from J, with 2 bases between. Germline CDR1 reads MGHRA; CDR2 reads YSYEKL. CDR3 sequence (DNA): TGCGCCAGCAGCCAAGGAAATTCACCCCTCCACTTT. Protein sequence: CASSQGNSPLHF.

The chain has TRBV28 and TRBJ2-2; 8 nucleotides match TRBD2. The CDR3 is 17 residues long. Germline values: CDR1 MDHEN, CDR2 SYDVKM. Trimming cost V 2 bases and J 3 bases; bases outside gene matches: 8. The CDR3, as DNA: TGTGCCAGCAGTTTACGGAGCGGGAGATCGTACACCGGGGAGCTGTTTTTT. Translating it yields CASSLRSGRSYTGELFF.

This clonotype was observed a few times. The chain recombines TRBV7-8 with TRBJ2-3; D remains unclear. Germline CDR1 SGHVS, CDR2 FQNEAQ. This CDR3 comprises 16 residues. V shed 1 base and J shed 6 bases, with 17 bases lying between them. CDR3 nucleotide sequence: TGTGCCAGCAGCTTAGTGGCCCGACGGCCTTTTGATACGCAGTATTTT. The encoded protein is CASSLVARRPFDTQYF.

This clonotype was observed a handful of times. The chain uses TRBV9 and TRBJ2-2; TRBD1 matches 8 bases. CDR1 is SGDLS, CDR2 YYNGEE, per germline. V gave up 5 bases and J gave up 0 bases; unmatched junction bases: 3. This CDR3 has 15 residues. The CDR3, as DNA: TGTGCCAGCAGAGAGACAGGGGCGAACACCGGGGAGCTGTTTTTT. It encodes CASRETGANTGELFF. Supplemented by reference TRBV9 and TRBJ2-2, the full variable domain reads DSGVTQTPKHLITATGQRVTLRCSPRSGDLSVYWYQQSLDQGLQFLIQYYNGEERAKGNILERFSAQQFPDLHSELNLSSLELGDSALYFCASRETGANTGELFFGEGSRLTVL.

This clonotype was counted only a few times. V gene TRBV21-1 combines with J gene TRBJ1-4; the table's D call TRBD1 went unverified against the DNA. TRBV21-1 is listed as a pseudogene. CDR3 length: 15 amino acids. The CDR3 spells CASSKEGRANEKLFF. CDR3 DNA sequence: TGTGCCAGCAGCAAAGAAGGCAGGGCTAATGAAAAACTGTTTTTT.

The J gene is TRBJ2-5, the V gene TRBV27; D might be TRBD2 (6 bases). Trimming cost V 5 bases and J 2 bases, with 12 bases left between them. CDR3 size: 14 residues. Germline CDR1 and CDR2: MNHEY and SMNVEV (reference sequence). The CDR3 loop reads CASSSFGLQETQYF. DNA for the CDR3: TGTGCCAGCAGTAGTTTTGGACTACAAGAGACCCAGTACTTC.

This clonotype has at least ten counts. The rearrangement joins TRBV10-3 to TRBJ2-1; 8 bases are shared with TRBD1. The CDR3 is 15 amino acids. V dropped 4 bases and J dropped 3; count of bases not matched to a gene: 5. Germline V gene lookup returns CDR1 ENHRY and CDR2 SYGVKD. DNA of the CDR3: TGTGCCATCAGTGTACGGGACAGGAACTACAATGAGCAGTTCTTC. This gives the protein CAISVRDRNYNEQFF.

This clonotype was seen many times. CDR3 loop: CASRLIAGVVDEQFF. The CDR3 DNA follows: TGTGCCAGCAGACTTATAGCGGGAGTCGTCGATGAGCAGTTCTTC. The chain joins TRBV12-3 or TRBV12-4 to TRBJ2-1; the match to TRBD2 covers 9 bases. The V gene end was trimmed by 6 bases and the J gene end by 8 bases; junction bases not matched to a gene: 11. This CDR3 is 15 amino acids long.